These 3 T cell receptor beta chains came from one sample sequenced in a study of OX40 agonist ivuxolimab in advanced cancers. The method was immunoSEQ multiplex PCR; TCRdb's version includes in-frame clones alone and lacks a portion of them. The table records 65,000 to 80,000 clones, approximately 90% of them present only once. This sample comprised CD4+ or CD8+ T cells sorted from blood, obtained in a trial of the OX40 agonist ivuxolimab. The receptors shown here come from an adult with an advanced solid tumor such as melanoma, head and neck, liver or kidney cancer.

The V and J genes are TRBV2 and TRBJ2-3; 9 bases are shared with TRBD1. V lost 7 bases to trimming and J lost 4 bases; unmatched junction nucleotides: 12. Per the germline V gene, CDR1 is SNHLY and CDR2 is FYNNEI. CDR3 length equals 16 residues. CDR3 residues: CASKYRGLASSDTQYF. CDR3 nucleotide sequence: TGTGCCAGCAAATACAGGGGGCTCGCGTCGTCAGATACGCAGTATTTT.

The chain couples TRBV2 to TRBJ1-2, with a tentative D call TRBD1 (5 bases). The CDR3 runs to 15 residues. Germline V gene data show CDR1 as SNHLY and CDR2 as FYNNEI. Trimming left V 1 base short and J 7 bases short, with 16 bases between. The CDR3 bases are TGTGCCAGCAGTGAAGGCAGGGAGGGGTATGGTGGCTACACCTTC. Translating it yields CASSEGREGYGGYTF.

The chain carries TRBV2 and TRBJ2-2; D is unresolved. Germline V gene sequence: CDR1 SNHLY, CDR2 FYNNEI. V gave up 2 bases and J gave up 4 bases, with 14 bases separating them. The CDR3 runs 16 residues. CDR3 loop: CASSENVGSFTGELFF. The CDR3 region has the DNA TGTGCCAGCAGTGAAAATGTTGGGTCCTTCACCGGGGAGCTGTTTTTT.